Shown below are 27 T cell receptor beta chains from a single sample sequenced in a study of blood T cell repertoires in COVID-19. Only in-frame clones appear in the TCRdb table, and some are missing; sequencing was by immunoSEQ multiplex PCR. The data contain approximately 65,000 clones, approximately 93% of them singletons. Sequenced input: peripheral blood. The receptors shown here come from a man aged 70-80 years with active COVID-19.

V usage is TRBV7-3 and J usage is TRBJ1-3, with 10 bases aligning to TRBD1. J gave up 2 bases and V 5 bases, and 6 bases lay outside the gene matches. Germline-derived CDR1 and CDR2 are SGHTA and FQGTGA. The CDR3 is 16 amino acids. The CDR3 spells CASSETGGRAGNTIYF. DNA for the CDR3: TGTGCCAGCAGCGAGACAGGGGGCAGGGCTGGAAACACCATATATTTT.

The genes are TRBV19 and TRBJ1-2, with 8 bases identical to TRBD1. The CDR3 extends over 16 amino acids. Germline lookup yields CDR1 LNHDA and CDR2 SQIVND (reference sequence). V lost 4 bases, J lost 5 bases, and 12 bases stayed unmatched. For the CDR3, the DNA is TGTGCCAGTAGTACCAGACAGGGGTTGCCTCAATATGGCTACACCTTC. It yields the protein CASSTRQGLPQYGYTF.

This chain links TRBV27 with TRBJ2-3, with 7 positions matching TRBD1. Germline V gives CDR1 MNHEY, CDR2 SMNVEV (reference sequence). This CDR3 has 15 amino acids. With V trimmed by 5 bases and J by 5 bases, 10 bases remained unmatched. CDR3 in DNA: TGTGCCAGCAGTAAAACAGGGGTCGCAGGAGATACGCAGTATTTT. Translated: CASSKTGVAGDTQYF.

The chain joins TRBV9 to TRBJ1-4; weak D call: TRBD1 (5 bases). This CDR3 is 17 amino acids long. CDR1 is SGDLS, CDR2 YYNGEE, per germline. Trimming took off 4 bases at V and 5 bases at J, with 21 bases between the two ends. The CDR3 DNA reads TGTGCCAGCAGCTTTAGATCCGCGGCGGGGGGAAATGAAAAACTGTTTTTT. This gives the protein CASSFRSAAGGNEKLFF.

Here the CDR3 DNA reads TGCAGCGTTCATCCGAAGGGGCTCGCGGGGGACACTGAAGCTTTCTTT. Protein: CSVHPKGLAGDTEAFF. This chain links TRBV29-1 with TRBJ1-1; tentative D call: TRBD1 (5 bases). CDR1 and CDR2 (germline): SQVTM, ANQGSEA. Trimming took 5 bases from V and 3 from J, leaving 22 bases between them. The CDR3 totals 16 residues.

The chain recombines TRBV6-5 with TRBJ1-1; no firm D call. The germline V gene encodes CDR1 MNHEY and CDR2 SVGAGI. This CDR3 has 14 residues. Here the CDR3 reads CGSIVAGIGPEAFF. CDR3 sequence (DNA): TGTGGTTCGATCGTTGCGGGGATTGGTCCTGAAGCTTTCTTT.

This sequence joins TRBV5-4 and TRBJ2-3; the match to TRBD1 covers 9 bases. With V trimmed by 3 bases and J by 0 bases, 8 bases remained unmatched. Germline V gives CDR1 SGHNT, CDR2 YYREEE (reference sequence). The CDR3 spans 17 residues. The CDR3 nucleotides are TGTGCCAGCAGCTCCGGGACAGGGAGAACTAGCACAGATACGCAGTATTTT. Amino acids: CASSSGTGRTSTDTQYF.

CDR3 protein: CASSSTRVSGYTF. The CDR3 DNA reads TGTGCCAGCAGTTCCACGAGGGTTTCGGGCTACACCTTC. The chain carries TRBV28 and TRBJ1-2; no reliable D call. The CDR3 consists of 13 residues. The V gene's germline CDR1 is MDHEN and CDR2 SYDVKM. The V end was cut by 4 bases, the J end by 8 bases, with 14 bases between.

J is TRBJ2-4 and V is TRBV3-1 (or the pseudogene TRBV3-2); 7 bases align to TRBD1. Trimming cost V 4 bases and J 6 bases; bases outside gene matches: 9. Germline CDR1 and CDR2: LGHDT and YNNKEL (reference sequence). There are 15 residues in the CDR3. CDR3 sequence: CASSPLEGARNIQYF. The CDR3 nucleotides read TGTGCCAGCAGCCCATTAGAGGGGGCTCGAAACATTCAGTACTTC.

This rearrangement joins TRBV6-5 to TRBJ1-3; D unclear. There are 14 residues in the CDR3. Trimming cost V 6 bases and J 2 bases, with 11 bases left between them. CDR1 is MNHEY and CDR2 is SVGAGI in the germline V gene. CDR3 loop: CASSPGEAGNTIYF. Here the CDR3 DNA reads TGTGCCAGCAGCCCCGGGGAGGCTGGAAACACCATATATTTT.

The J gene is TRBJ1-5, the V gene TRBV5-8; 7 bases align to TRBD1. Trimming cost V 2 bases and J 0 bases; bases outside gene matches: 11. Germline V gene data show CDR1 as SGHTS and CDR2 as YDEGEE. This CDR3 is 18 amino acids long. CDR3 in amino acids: CASSFGFAGGYSNQPQHF. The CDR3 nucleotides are TGTGCCAGCAGCTTTGGTTTTGCAGGGGGATATAGCAATCAGCCCCAGCATTTT. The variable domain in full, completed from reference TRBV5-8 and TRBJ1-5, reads EAGVTQSPTHLIKTRGQQATLRCSPISGHTSVYWYQQALGLGLQFLLWYDEGEERNRGNFPPRFSGRQFPNYSSELNVNALELEDSALYLCASSFGFAGGYSNQPQHFGDGTRLSIL.

The CDR3, as DNA: TGTGCCAGCTCACGCACAGGGGCGTCGAACACTGAAGCTTTCTTT. Translating it yields CASSRTGASNTEAFF. The chain links TRBV18 to TRBJ1-1; 7 bases agree with TRBD1. Trimming removed 4 bases from V and 1 base from J; junction bases left unmatched: 6. Germline CDR1 and CDR2: KGHSH and LQKENI. The CDR3 loop spans 15 amino acids.

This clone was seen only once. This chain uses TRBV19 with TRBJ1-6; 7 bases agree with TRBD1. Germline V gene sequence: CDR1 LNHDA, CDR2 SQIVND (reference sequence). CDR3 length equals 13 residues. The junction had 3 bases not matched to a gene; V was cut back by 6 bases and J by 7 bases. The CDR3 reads CASSATGNSPLHF. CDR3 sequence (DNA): TGTGCCAGTAGCGCGACAGGGAATTCACCCCTCCACTTT.

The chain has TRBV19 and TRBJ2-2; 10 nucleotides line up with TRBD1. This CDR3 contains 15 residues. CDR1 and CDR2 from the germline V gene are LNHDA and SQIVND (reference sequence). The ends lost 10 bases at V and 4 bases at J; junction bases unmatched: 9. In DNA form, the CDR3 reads TGTGCCATGAAGGAGGGACAGGGGTCCACCGGGGAGCTGTTTTTT. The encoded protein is CAMKEGQGSTGELFF.

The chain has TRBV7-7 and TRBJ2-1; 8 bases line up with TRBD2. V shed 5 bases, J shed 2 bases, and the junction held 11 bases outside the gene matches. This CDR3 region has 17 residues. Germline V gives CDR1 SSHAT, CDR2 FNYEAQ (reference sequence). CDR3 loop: CASSPRFSGETYNEQFF. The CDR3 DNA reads TGTGCCAGCAGCCCCCGTTTTAGCGGGGAGACCTACAATGAGCAGTTCTTC.

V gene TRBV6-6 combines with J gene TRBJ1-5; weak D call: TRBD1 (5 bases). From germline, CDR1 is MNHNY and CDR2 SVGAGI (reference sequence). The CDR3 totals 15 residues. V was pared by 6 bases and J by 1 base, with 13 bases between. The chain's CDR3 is CASRAGEESNQPQHF. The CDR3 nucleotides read TGTGCCAGCAGGGCGGGGGAGGAGAGCAATCAGCCCCAGCATTTT.

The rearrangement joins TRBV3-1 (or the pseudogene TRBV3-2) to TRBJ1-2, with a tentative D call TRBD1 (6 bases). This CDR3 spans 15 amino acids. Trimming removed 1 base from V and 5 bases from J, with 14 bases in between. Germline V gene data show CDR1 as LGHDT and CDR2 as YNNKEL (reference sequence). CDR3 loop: CASSQGMAGVYGYTF. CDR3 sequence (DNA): TGTGCCAGCAGCCAAGGTATGGCAGGGGTTTATGGCTACACCTTC.

CDR3 nucleotide sequence: TGTGCCAGCAGCCGCAACAGGGGGGAGCTGTTTTTT. Translated: CASSRNRGELFF. The chain couples TRBV5-8 to TRBJ2-2; D possibly corresponds to TRBD1 (5 bases). Trimming removed 4 bases from V and 8 bases from J, with 9 bases in between. This CDR3 region has 12 residues. The germline V gene has CDR1 SGHTS and CDR2 YDEGEE.

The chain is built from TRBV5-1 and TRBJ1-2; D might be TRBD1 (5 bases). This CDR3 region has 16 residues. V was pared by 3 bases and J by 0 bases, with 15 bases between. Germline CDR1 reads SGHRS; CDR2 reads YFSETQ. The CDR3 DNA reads TGCGCCAGCAGCTCTACCGACAGCCAAGCTAACTATGGCTACACCTTC. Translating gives CASSSTDSQANYGYTF.

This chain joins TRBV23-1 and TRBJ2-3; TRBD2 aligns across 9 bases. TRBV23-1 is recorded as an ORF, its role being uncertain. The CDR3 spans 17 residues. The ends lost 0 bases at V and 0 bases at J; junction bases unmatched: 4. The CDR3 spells CASSQSGTSGSTDTQYF. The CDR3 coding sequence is TGCGCCAGCAGTCAATCGGGTACTAGCGGGAGCACAGATACGCAGTATTTT.

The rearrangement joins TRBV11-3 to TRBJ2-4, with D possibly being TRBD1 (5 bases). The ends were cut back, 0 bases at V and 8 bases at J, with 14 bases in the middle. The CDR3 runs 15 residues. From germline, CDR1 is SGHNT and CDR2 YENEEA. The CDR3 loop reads CASSLDPAGLDIQYF. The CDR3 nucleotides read TGTGCCAGCAGCTTAGATCCGGCAGGGTTAGACATTCAGTACTTC.

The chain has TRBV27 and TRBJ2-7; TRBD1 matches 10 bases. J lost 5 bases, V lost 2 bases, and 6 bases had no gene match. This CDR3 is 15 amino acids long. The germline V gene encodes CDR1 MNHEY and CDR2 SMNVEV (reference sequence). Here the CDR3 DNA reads TGTGCCAGCAGTTTAGACAGACAGGGGGCGGACGAGCAGTACTTC. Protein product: CASSLDRQGADEQYF.

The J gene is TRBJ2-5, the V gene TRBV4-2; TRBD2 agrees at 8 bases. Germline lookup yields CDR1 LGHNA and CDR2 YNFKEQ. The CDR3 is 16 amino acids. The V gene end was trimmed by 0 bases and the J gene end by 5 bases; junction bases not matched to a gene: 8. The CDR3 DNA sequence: TGTGCCAGCAGCCAAGATAATACGGCTAGCGGGGAGACCCAGTACTTC. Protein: CASSQDNTASGETQYF.

The CDR3, as DNA: TGCGCCAGCAGCTCCGGGACAGCTGGAAACACCATATATTTT. It translates to CASSSGTAGNTIYF. The genes are TRBV5-1 and TRBJ1-3; 7 bases map to TRBD1. The ends lost 3 bases at V and 2 bases at J; junction bases unmatched: 2. Per germline, CDR1 SGHRS and CDR2 YFSETQ. CDR3 length: 14 residues.

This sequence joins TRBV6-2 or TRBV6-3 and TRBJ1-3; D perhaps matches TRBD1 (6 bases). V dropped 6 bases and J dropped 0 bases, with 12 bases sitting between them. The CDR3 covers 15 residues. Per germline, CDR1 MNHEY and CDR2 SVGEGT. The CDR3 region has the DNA TGTGCCAGCAGCCGGGACACTTACTCTGGAAACACCATATATTTT. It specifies CASSRDTYSGNTIYF.

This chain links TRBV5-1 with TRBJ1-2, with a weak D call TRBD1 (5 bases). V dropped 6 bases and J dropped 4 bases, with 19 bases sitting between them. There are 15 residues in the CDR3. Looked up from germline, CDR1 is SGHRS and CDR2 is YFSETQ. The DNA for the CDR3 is TGCGCCAGCAAGCCCCAGGGCCTAAACATCTATGGCTACACCTTC. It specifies CASKPQGLNIYGYTF.

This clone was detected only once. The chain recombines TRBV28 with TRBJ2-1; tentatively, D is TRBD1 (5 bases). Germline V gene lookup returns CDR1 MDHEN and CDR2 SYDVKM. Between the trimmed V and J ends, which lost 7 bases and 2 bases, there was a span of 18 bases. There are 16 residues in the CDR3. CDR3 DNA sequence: TGTGCCAGCAAGAGTATTGGGCAGGGCCCCTACAATGAGCAGTTCTTC. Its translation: CASKSIGQGPYNEQFF.